This TCR beta chain is from a study of shared clonotypes between healthy human individuals. For this clone: What it recognizes is unknown.

The germline CDR1 and CDR2 sequences are SGHAT and FQNNGV. V lost 3 bases and J 6 bases, leaving 12 bases between the germline ends. This CDR3 comprises 15 residues. Per the study methods: Without quality scores, immunoSEQ junctional reads could not be filtered like full-length reads. Profiled with immunoSEQ multiplex PCR; TCRdb holds only in-frame clones, not every one. Clonal size and the V and J genes are those of that table, whereas D and trimming came from the DNA. The sample contains millions of clones, 85% to 95% of which appear only once. The study, taken as a whole, reports: Sequencing depth was predicted to influence how clonotypes are shared among donors. Generally, naive subsets came out with larger estimated richness than memory subsets. Relative to clonotypes present in all four donors, those not shared had lower generation probabilities.

The sequencing input was naive CD4+ T cells sorted from blood. Subset indicated: CD45RA+ positively selected. The J gene is TRBJ1-6, the V gene TRBV11-2; perhaps TRBD1 as D (5 bases). This TCR was recovered from a man between 18 and 29 years old in good health. CDR3 residues: CASSFRQNPNSPLHF. The CDR3 region has the DNA TGTGCCAGCAGCTTTCGACAGAACCCTAATTCACCCCTCCACTTT.